The clone carrying this T cell receptor (beta chain) was seen a few times. The CDR3 loop spans 12 amino acids. Germline lookup yields CDR1 MDHEN and CDR2 SYDVKM. V shed 10 bases and J 8 bases; nucleotides not matched to a gene: 5. The sample originates from a study of neoadjuvant anti-PD-1 for oral cavity cancer. TCRdb's table, derived via immunoSEQ multiplex PCR, lists solely in-frame clones and lacks some. The table shows several thousand clones, with about 78% occurring only once. The TCR sequence derives from a person aged 35-79 years with oral cavity squamous cell carcinoma. This rearrangement joins TRBV28 to TRBJ1-6, with 7 bases matching TRBD1. The sequences come from PBMCs, collected before nivolumab (anti-PD-1) treatment. The CDR3 bases are TGTGCCAACGGACAGGCATATTCACCCCTCCACTTT. Encoded protein: CANGQAYSPLHF.